These T cell receptor beta chains were read from a single sample in a study of blood T cell repertoires in COVID-19. Repertoires were generated with immunoSEQ multiplex PCR, while TCRdb's copy carries only in-frame clones and drops some. The table lists roughly 180,000 clones, 76% of them singletons. The material sequenced was peripheral blood. All receptors come from a woman in her forties or fifties with active or convalescent COVID-19. Both conserved end residues are part of each CDR3. A D gene is named only where the DNA matches it firmly. Some rows have no size entry. The others give once, few or many, or a class for an expanded clone.

abundance	j_gene	v_gene	d_gene	CDR3nt	CDR3aa
many	TRBJ2-7	TRBV7-9	.	TGTGCCAGCAGCTCGGACAGAGGGAGCGGCTACGAGCAGTACTTC	CASSSDRGSGYEQYF
.	TRBJ2-7	TRBV7-2	.	TGTGCCAGCAGCTTAGTGGGCCCCCCCGAGGGCGAGCAGTACTTC	CASSLVGPPEGEQYF
.	TRBJ1-3	TRBV4-2	.	TGTGCCAGCAGCCAAGATGGAGGGGCGGACTCTGGAAACACCATATATTTT	CASSQDGGADSGNTIYF
.	TRBJ2-7	TRBV7-2	TRBD2	TGTGCCAGCAGCTTAGGGACTAGCAACGAGCAGTACTTC	CASSLGTSNEQYF
once	TRBJ2-2	TRBV18	.	TGTGCCAGCTCACCAAACCTTGGACAGTTTAACACCGGGGAGCTGTTTTTT	CASSPNLGQFNTGELFF
.	TRBJ2-7	TRBV7-2	.	TGTGCCAGCAGCTTAGTGGGTCTAGTCTCCTACGAGCAGTACTTC	CASSLVGLVSYEQYF
.	TRBJ1-1	TRBV3-1/TRBV3-2	.	TGTGCCAGCAGCCCCCGAGGTGGGACTGAAGCTTTCTTT	CASSPRGGTEAFF
.	TRBJ1-2	TRBV25-1	TRBD1	TGTGCCAGCAGTCCAGGGGGCAATGGCTACACCTTC	CASSPGGNGYTF
.	TRBJ1-6	TRBV18	TRBD1	TGTGCCAGCTCGCTTTGGGACAGGGGTAATTCACCCCTCCACTTT	CASSLWDRGNSPLHF
.	TRBJ1-1	TRBV30	.	TGTGCCTGGAGACACCTTGAAGCTTTCTTT	CAWRHLEAFF
once	TRBJ2-5	TRBV7-2	TRBD2	TGTGCCAGCAGCCTTCCAGCGGGGGGGCCAAAAGAGACCCAGTACTTC	CASSLPAGGPKETQYF
.	TRBJ1-2	TRBV6-2/TRBV6-3	TRBD1	TGTGCCAGCAGTTACTCGGGACAGGGTAACTATGGCTACACCTTC	CASSYSGQGNYGYTF
.	TRBJ2-3	TRBV7-2	.	TGTGCCAGCAGCTTAGCCGGGGACTCAACAGATACGCAGTATTTT	CASSLAGDSTDTQYF
.	TRBJ2-5	TRBV9	TRBD2	TGTGCCAGCAGCGGCTTAGCGGGAGGGCCGCAAGAGACCCAGTACTTC	CASSGLAGGPQETQYF
.	TRBJ1-5	TRBV27	TRBD1	TGTGCCAGCAGTCCCCGACAGGGGGCCATTCAGCCCCAGCATTTT	CASSPRQGAIQPQHF
.	TRBJ1-1	TRBV5-6	.	TGTGCCAGCAGCTTGCGGGGGAAGGCTGAAGCTTTCTTT	CASSLRGKAEAFF
few	TRBJ2-7	TRBV7-9	.	TGTGCCAGCAGCTACGGGTTCGTCAACATCGAGCAGTACTTC	CASSYGFVNIEQYF
.	TRBJ2-4	TRBV18	.	TGTGCCAGCTCACGTCAGTTGAGGGCAGAAGCCAAAAACATTCAGTACTTC	CASSRQLRAEAKNIQYF
.	TRBJ1-5	TRBV28	.	TGTGCCAGCAGTTTACCCTATCAGCCCCAGCATTTT	CASSLPYQPQHF
.	TRBJ1-5	TRBV28	.	TGTGCCAGCAGTTCTACAGGGAATAGCAATCAGCCCCAGCATTTT	CASSSTGNSNQPQHF
.	TRBJ2-1	TRBV2	TRBD2	TGTGCCAGCAGCAGGACTAGCGGGTACAATGAGCAGTTCTTC	CASSRTSGYNEQFF
.	TRBJ1-3	TRBV19	.	TGTGCCAGTAGTATAACTGCCCCGATCTCTGGAAACACCATATATTTT	CASSITAPISGNTIYF
once	TRBJ2-3	TRBV19	.	TGTGCCAGTAGTATTAGGGACTGGGCAGACACAGATACGCAGTATTTT	CASSIRDWADTDTQYF
.	TRBJ2-2	TRBV5-8	.	TGTGCCAGCAGCTTGGGCAGGAACACCGGGGAGCTGTTTTTT	CASSLGRNTGELFF
once	TRBJ1-2	TRBV4-3	.	TGCGCCAGCAGCCAAGAGAACAAGATCTATGGCTACACCTTC	CASSQENKIYGYTF
.	TRBJ2-2	TRBV5-1	TRBD2	TGCGCCAGCAGCTTGGACGGGACTACTAACACCGGGGAGCTGTTTTTT	CASSLDGTTNTGELFF
.	TRBJ2-3	TRBV6-5	.	TGTGCCAGCAGTTCCCGGCCCGGGTCAGATACGCAGTATTTT	CASSSRPGSDTQYF
.	TRBJ2-5	TRBV25-1	TRBD2	TGTGCCAGCCAGAGCGGGGGGGCCGGAGAGACCCAGTACTTC	CASQSGGAGETQYF
few	TRBJ2-3	TRBV7-9	.	TGTGCCAGCAGCCAGCGGGGACAGGAGACAGATACGCAGTATTTT	CASSQRGQETDTQYF
.	TRBJ2-7	TRBV19	.	TGTGCCAGTAGCCATCCAGGGGGGAGGCAGTACGAGCAGTACTTC	CASSHPGGRQYEQYF
few	TRBJ1-2	TRBV18	.	TGTGCCAGCTCACCAATAGGTACAGGGTGGAAGGATGGCTACACCTTC	CASSPIGTGWKDGYTF
.	TRBJ2-1	TRBV6-5	TRBD2	TGTGCCAGCAGTTCCTTCGGGACTAGCGTAGGGGATGAGCAGTTCTTC	CASSSFGTSVGDEQFF
.	TRBJ2-2	TRBV6-6	.	TGTGCCAGCAACAATGGACAGAACACCGGGGAGCTGTTTTTT	CASNNGQNTGELFF
.	TRBJ1-5	TRBV2	TRBD1	TGTGCCAGCAGTGAATTAAGGACAGGGCGGATTCCCCAGCATTTT	CASSELRTGRIPQHF
.	TRBJ2-3	TRBV2	.	TGTGCCAGCAGTGTCAAGGGGGATACGCAGTATTTT	CASSVKGDTQYF
.	TRBJ2-3	TRBV9	TRBD2	TGTGCCAGCAGCGTAGACCTAGCGGGAGGGGTCACAGATACGCAGTATTTT	CASSVDLAGGVTDTQYF
.	TRBJ2-7	TRBV19	TRBD2	TGTGCCAGTAGTACCACGGGGGGGGCAGAACACGACGAGCAGTACTTC	CASSTTGGAEHDEQYF
.	TRBJ2-7	TRBV5-1	.	TGCGCCAGCAGCCGCCTGGGCAGTTCCTACGAGCAGTACTTC	CASSRLGSSYEQYF
.	TRBJ1-2	TRBV7-2	.	TGTGCCAGCAGCTTAGCCTCTTCCAGGGCTAACTATGGCTACACCTTC	CASSLASSRANYGYTF
.	TRBJ2-1	TRBV7-9	.	TGTGCCAGCAGCCTAGTACCCTTTGCGGGTTCCTACAATGAGCAGTTCTTC	CASSLVPFAGSYNEQFF
.	TRBJ2-7	TRBV27	.	TGTGCCAGCAGTAAACAGGATGCTACCTACGAGCAGTACTTC	CASSKQDATYEQYF
.	TRBJ2-3	TRBV6-4	TRBD1	TGTGCCAGCAGCCGTGGGACAGGCCGGGGATGGGATACGCAGTATTTT	CASSRGTGRGWDTQYF
few	TRBJ2-7	TRBV5-1	TRBD2	TGCGCCAGCAGCAGCCACGGGGGGAACTCCTACGAGCAGTACTTC	CASSSHGGNSYEQYF
.	TRBJ2-2	TRBV30	TRBD2	TGTGCCTGGAGTACCGGACTAGACCCCACCGGGGAGCTGTTTTTT	CAWSTGLDPTGELFF
.	TRBJ2-7	TRBV5-1	TRBD1	TGCGCCAGCAGCTACACTCAAGGACAGGCCAGCTCCTACGAGCAGTACTTC	CASSYTQGQASSYEQYF
.	TRBJ2-3	TRBV29-1	.	TGCAGCGTTGTAGAAGGGGCCGATACGCAGTATTTT	CSVVEGADTQYF
.	TRBJ2-3	TRBV6-2/TRBV6-3	TRBD2	TGTGCCAGCAGCAGACTAGCGGGGGGCACAGATACGCAGTATTTT	CASSRLAGGTDTQYF
.	TRBJ2-7	TRBV7-9	.	TGTGCCAGCAGCTCCTCAGGCCGGGATAGCGAGCAGTACTTC	CASSSSGRDSEQYF
.	TRBJ2-7	TRBV29-1	TRBD2	TGCAGCGTTATAGCGGGAGGCGGCTACGAGCAGTACTTC	CSVIAGGGYEQYF
.	TRBJ1-3	TRBV13	.	TGTGCCAGCAGCATCAGGGATCGGAACACCATATATTTT	CASSIRDRNTIYF
.	TRBJ2-1	TRBV20-1	.	TGCAGTGCTAGTGAAGCCCATGAGCAGTTCTTC	CSASEAHEQFF
.	TRBJ2-3	TRBV2	.	TGTGCCAGCAGTGATGAAGGACTTAACACAGATACGCAGTATTTT	CASSDEGLNTDTQYF
.	TRBJ1-2	TRBV18	TRBD1	TGTGCCAGCTCACCGAGGACAGGGGGCGAGGACTATGGCTACACCTTC	CASSPRTGGEDYGYTF
.	TRBJ2-5	TRBV2	TRBD2	TGTGCCAGCGCCCCCCGGTGGGAGGGGGAGACCCAGTACTTC	CASAPRWEGETQYF
.	TRBJ2-5	TRBV9	.	TGTGCCAGCAGCGTAGGAGGGGGTGCTCCAAAGACCCAGTACTTC	CASSVGGGAPKTQYF
few	TRBJ2-1	TRBV30	TRBD2	TGTGCCCTCCAGGGACTAGCATACAATGAGCAGTTCTTC	CALQGLAYNEQFF
.	TRBJ1-5	TRBV5-1	.	TGCGCCAGCAGCTCAATAACATCGACAGCCTTCAACTTCAATCAGCCCCAGCATTTT	CASSSITSTAFNFNQPQHF
few	TRBJ2-2	TRBV5-4	TRBD2	TGTGCCAGCAGCTCGCAACTAGCGGGAGACACCGGGGAGCTGTTTTTT	CASSSQLAGDTGELFF